Reported below is one T cell receptor beta chain. Its antigen is unidentified. The record originates from a study of T cells and Merkel cell carcinoma outcomes. Findings and limits, study-wide: Reportedly, T-cell repertoire with density predicts Merkel cell carcinoma outcomes.

This CDR3 is 15 amino acids long. Trimming removed 1 base from V and 4 bases from J, with 12 bases in between. In germline, CDR1 is SGHDT, CDR2 YYEEEE. Clones were sequenced by immunoSEQ multiplex PCR, and TCRdb holds only the in-frame ones, with some missing. The repertoire holds 5,000 to 8,000 clones, with over 60% as singletons. Sequenced material: tumor tissue from Merkel cell carcinoma. The TCR originated in a human donor with Merkel cell carcinoma. Some clones in this sample may be carry-over from other donors' samples. This chain uses TRBV5-6 with TRBJ1-3; no definite D call. CDR3 sequence: CASSLIGESGNTIYF. Here the CDR3 DNA reads TGTGCCAGCAGCTTGATAGGAGAGTCAGGAAACACCATATATTTT. Full variable domain (rest looked up from reference TRBV5-6 and TRBJ1-3): DAGVTQSPTHLIKTRGQQVTLRCSPKSGHDTVSWYQQALGQGPQFIFQYYEEEERQRGNFPDRFSGHQFPNYSSELNVNALLLGDSALYLCASSLIGESGNTIYFGEGSWLTVV.